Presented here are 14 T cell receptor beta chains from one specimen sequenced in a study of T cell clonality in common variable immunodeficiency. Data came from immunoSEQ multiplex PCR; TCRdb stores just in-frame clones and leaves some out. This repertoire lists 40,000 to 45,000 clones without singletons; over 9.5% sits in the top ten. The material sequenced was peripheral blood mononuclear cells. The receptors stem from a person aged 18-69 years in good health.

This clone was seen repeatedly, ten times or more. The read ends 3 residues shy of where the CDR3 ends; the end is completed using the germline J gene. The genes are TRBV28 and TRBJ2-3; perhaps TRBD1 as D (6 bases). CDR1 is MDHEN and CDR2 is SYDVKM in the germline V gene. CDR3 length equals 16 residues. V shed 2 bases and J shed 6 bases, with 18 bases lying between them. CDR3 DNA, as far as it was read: TGTGCCAGCAGTTTACTCCGGGACACCCTAGGGGATACG. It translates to CASSLLRDTLGDT. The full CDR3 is CASSLLRDTLGDTQYF.

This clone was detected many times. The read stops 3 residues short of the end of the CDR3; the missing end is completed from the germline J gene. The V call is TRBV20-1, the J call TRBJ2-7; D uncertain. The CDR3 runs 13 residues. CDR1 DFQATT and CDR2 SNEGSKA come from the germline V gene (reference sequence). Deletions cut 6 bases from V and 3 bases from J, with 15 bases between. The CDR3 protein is CSAPSPPNYEQYF. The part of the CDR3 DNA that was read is TGCAGTGCCCCCTCCCCGCCTAACTACGAG.

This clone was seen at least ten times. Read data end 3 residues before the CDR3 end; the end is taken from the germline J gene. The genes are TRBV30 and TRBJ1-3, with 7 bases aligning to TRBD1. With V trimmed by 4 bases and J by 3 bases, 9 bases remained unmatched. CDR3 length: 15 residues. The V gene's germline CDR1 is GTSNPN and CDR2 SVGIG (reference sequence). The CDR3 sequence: CAWNPLQGYGNTIYF. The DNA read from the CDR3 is TGTGCCTGGAATCCGTTACAGGGGTATGGAAACACC.

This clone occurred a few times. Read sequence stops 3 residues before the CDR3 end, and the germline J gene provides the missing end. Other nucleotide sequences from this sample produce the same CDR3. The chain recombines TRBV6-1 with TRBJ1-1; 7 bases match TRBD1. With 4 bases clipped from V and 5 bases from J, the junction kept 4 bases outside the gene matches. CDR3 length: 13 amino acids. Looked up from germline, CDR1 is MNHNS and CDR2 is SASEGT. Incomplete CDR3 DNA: TGTGCCAGCAGTGGACAGGGACGGACTGAA. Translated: CASSGQGRTE. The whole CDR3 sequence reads CASSGQGRTEAFF.

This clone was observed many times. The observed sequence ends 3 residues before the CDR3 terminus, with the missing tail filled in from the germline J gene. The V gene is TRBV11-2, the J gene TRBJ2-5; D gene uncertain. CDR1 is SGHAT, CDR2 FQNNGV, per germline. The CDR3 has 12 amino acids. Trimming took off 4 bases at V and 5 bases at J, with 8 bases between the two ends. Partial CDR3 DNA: TGTGCCAGCAGCTCCACCGGGGAGACC. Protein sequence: CASSSTGET. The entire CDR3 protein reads CASSSTGETQYF.

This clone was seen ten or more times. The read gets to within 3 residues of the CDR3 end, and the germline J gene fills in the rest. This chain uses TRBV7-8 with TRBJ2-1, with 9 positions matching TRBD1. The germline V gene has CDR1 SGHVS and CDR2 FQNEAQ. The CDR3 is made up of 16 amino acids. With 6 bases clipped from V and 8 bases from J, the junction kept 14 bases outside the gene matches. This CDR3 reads CASRFGTGSGLDEQFF. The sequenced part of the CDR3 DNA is TGTGCCAGCAGGTTCGGGACAGGGTCTGGGTTGGATGAG.

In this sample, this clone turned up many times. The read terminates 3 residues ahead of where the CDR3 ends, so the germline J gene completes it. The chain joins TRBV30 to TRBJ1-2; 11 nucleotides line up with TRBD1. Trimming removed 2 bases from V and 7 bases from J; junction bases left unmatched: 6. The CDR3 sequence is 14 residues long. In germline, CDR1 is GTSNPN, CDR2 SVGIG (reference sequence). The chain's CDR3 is CAWSFSGTGGGYTF. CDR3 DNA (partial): TGTGCCTGGAGTTTTTCCGGGACAGGGGGTGGC. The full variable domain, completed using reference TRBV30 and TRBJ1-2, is SQTIHQWPATLVQPVGSPLSLECTVEGTSNPNLYWYRQAAGRGLQLLFYSVGIGQISSEVPQNLSASRPQDRQFILSSKKLLLSDSGFYLCAWSFSGTGGGYTFGSGTRLTVV.

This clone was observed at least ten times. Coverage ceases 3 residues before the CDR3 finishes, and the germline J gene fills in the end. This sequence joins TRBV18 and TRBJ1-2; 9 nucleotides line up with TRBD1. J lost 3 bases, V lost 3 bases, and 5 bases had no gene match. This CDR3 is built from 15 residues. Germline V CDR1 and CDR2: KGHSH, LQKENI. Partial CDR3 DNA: TGTGCCAGCTCACCGGCCAGGACAGGGGACTATGGC. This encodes CASSPARTGDYG. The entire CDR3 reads CASSPARTGDYGYTF.

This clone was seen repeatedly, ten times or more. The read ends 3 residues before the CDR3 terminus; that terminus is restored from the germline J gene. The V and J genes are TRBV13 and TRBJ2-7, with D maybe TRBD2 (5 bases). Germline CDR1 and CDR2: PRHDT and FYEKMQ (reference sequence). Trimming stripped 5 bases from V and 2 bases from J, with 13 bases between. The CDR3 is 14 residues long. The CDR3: CASSTRRPPYEQYF. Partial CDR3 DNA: TGTGCCAGCAGCACTAGACGCCCGCCCTACGAG.

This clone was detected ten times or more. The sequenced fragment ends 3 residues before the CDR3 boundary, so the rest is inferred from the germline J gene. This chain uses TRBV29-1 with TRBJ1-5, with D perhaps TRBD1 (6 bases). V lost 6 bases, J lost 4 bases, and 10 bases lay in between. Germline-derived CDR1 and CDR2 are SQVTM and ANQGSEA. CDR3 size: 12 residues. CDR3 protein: CSVQDSNQPQHF. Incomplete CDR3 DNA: TGCAGCGTGCAGGACAGTAATCAGCCC.

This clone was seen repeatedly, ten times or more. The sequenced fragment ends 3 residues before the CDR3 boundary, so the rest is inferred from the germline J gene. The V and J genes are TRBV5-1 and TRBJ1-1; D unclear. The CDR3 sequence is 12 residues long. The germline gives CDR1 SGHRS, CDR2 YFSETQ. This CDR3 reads CASSLDTPEAFF. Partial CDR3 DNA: TGCGCCAGCAGCTTGGACACACCCGAA.

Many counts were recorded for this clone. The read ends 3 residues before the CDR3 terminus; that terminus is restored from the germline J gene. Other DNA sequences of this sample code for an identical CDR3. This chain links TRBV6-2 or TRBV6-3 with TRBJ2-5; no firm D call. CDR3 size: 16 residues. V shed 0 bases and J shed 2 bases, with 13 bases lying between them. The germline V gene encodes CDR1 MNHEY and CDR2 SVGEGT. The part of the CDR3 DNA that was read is TGTGCCAGCAGTTACTCCGCTGGCAGTTCACAAGAGACC. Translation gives CASSYSAGSSQET. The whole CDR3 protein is CASSYSAGSSQETQYF.

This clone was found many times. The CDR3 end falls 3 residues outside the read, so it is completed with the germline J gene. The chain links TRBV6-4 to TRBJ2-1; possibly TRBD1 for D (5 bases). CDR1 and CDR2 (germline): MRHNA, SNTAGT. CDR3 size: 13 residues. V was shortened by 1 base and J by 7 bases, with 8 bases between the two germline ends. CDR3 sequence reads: CASSDYQGNEQFF. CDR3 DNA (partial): TGTGCCAGCAGTGACTATCAGGGTAATGAG.

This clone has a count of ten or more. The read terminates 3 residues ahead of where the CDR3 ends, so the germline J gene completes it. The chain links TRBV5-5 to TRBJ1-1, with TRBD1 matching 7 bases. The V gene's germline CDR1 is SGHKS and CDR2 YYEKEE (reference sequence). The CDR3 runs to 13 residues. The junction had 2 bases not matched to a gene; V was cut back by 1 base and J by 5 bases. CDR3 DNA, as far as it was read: TGTGCCAGCAGCTTGCGCAGGGGGACTGAA. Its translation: CASSLRRGTE. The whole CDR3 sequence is CASSLRRGTEAFF.